This TCR beta chain was sequenced during a study of cytomegalovirus exposure and HLA in healthy donors. General study results and limits: Roughly even sequencing depth across donors was the assumption behind the presence/absence analyses.

Germline V gives CDR1 SGHVS, CDR2 FQNEAQ. V shed 7 bases, J shed 5 bases, and the junction held 16 bases outside the gene matches. The CDR3 consists of 16 residues. Primers included in the PCR were 60 Vbeta and 13 Jbeta primers. Clones were sequenced by immunoSEQ multiplex PCR, and TCRdb holds only the in-frame ones, with some missing. The table lists 120,000 to 150,000 clones. In the case of this clone: The antigen remains undetermined.

Input material: PBMCs. The TCR originated in a middle-aged man in good health and CMV-seronegative. The rearrangement joins TRBV7-8 to TRBJ2-7; TRBD2 matches 8 bases. The CDR3 coding sequence is TGTGCCAGCAACCTCCGGGCGGGGGGAATTAATAACGAGCAGTACTTC. It translates to CASNLRAGGINNEQYF.